The 20 T cell receptor beta chains below were found in one sample sequenced in a study of CD8+CD57+ T cells in acquired aplastic anemia. Profiles of TCR beta VDJ and CDR3 were generated from a genomic DNA template. One entry per CDR3 protein results from TCRdb running MiXCR on the reads. This table has 190,000 or so distinct CDR3 sequences, over 55% appearing once. Specimen: sorted CD4+, CD8+, or CD8+CD57+ T cells (not recorded which) from PBMCs. These receptors were taken from a human donor in good health.

This clonotype was picked up many times. V is TRBV28 and J is TRBJ1-1; D is unresolved. The CDR3 has 10 amino acids. The V gene lost 8 bases and the J gene lost 6 bases, with 7 bases spanning the gap. CDR1 is MDHEN and CDR2 is SYDVKM in the germline V gene. The CDR3 coding sequence is TGTGCCAGCCGACGGGCTGAAGCTTTCTTT. It codes for CASRRAEAFF.

The chain carries TRBV20-1 and TRBJ2-1; 14 nucleotides align to TRBD2. Germline assignment: CDR1 DFQATT and CDR2 SNEGSKA (reference sequence). The CDR3 loop spans 15 amino acids. The junction had 3 bases not matched to a gene; V was cut back by 1 base and J by 7 bases. The CDR3 DNA sequence: TGCAGTGCTAGAGGACTAGCGGGAGGGGAAAATGAGCAGTTCTTC. Its protein is CSARGLAGGENEQFF.

V gene TRBV7-8 combines with J gene TRBJ2-5; D is unclear. CDR1 is SGHVS, CDR2 FQNEAQ, per germline. CDR3 length: 14 residues. Trimming removed 1 base from V and 3 bases from J, with 9 bases in between. DNA of the CDR3: TGTGCCAGCAGCTTAGTCGCAGCTAAAGAGACCCAGTACTTC. Its protein product is CASSLVAAKETQYF.

In nucleotides, the CDR3 is TGTGCCAGCAGGGGTAGGAGGGGGCCCCAAGAGACCCAGTACTTC. This encodes CASRGRRGPQETQYF. V is TRBV7-9 and J is TRBJ2-5; D perhaps matches TRBD1 (7 bases). The CDR3 length is 15 residues. V was cut by 6 bases and J by 1 base, with 15 bases left in between. Germline V gene data show CDR1 as SEHNR and CDR2 as FQNEAQ (reference sequence).

As for this clonotype: Since the CDR3 does not end with the conserved phenylalanine or tryptophan, this likely comes from a read error. This chain uses TRBV9 with TRBJ2-7; 9 bases line up with TRBD1. The CDR3 spans 16 residues. With 6 bases clipped from V and 0 bases from J, the junction kept 10 bases outside the gene matches. The germline CDR1 and CDR2 sequences are SGDLS and YYNGEE. The CDR3 protein is CASTKDGTGLSYEQYL. The CDR3 DNA reads as TGTGCCAGCACCAAAGACGGGACAGGGCTCTCCTACGAGCAGTACCTC.

This clonotype was observed many times. The chain has TRBV19 and TRBJ2-7; TRBD2 agrees at 9 bases. This CDR3 comprises 14 residues. The germline V gene encodes CDR1 LNHDA and CDR2 SQIVND (reference sequence). The J segment lost 1 base and the V segment lost 4 bases, leaving 2 bases of the junction unmatched. This CDR3 is CASSTAGGSYEQYF. Here the CDR3 DNA reads TGTGCCAGTAGTACCGCGGGAGGGTCCTACGAGCAGTACTTC.

This clonotype was picked up a small number of times. A much larger clone differs from this one at a single base, so this may be a read error. The gene calls are TRBV9 and TRBJ1-3; no firm D call. Germline assignment: CDR1 SGDLS and CDR2 YYNGEE. CDR3 length: 15 amino acids. The CDR3 DNA follows: TGTGCCAGCAGCATGTTCGATAGCTCTGGAGACACCATATATTTT. Translated: CASSMFDSSGDTIYF.

The chain joins TRBV7-9 to TRBJ1-2; 9 bases fit TRBD1. The junction had 7 bases not matched to a gene; V was cut back by 1 base and J by 4 bases. This CDR3 region has 16 residues. Per germline, CDR1 SEHNR and CDR2 FQNEAQ (reference sequence). CDR3 sequence reads: CASSLGDRETGYGYTF. The DNA of the CDR3 is TGTGCCAGCAGCTTAGGGGACAGGGAGACTGGCTATGGCTACACCTTC.

V gene TRBV15 combines with J gene TRBJ2-1, with 7 bases fitting TRBD2. The CDR3 is 15 amino acids. Germline V gene data show CDR1 as LNHNV and CDR2 as YYDKDF (reference sequence). Trimming removed 0 bases from V and 11 bases from J; junction bases left unmatched: 10. The CDR3 region is CATSRDPLAGGKQFF. The CDR3 DNA follows: TGTGCCACCAGCAGAGATCCATTAGCGGGTGGAAAGCAGTTCTTC.

The chain joins TRBV19 to TRBJ2-7, with 8 nucleotides matching TRBD1. J gave up 2 bases and V 5 bases, and 8 bases lay outside the gene matches. The CDR3 runs 15 residues. The germline CDR1 and CDR2 sequences are LNHDA and SQIVND (reference sequence). CDR3 nucleotides: TGTGCCAGTAGTTACACGGACAGGGCGACCTACGAGCAGTACTTC. It is translated as CASSYTDRATYEQYF.

The rearrangement links TRBV29-1 to TRBJ2-3; TRBD2 aligns across 15 bases. J gave up 4 bases and V 6 bases, and 11 bases lay outside the gene matches. CDR1 and CDR2 from the germline V gene are SQVTM and ANQGSEA. CDR3 length: 17 amino acids. CDR3 in amino acids: CSVQRTSGGAGADTQYF. CDR3 nucleotides: TGCAGCGTACAGAGGACTAGCGGGGGGGCCGGCGCAGATACGCAGTATTTT.

Remarks on this clonotype: This may be a read error: a much more frequent sequence differs by one nucleotide. The rearrangement joins TRBV12-3 or TRBV12-4 to TRBJ2-7; 11 bases agree with TRBD2. J was trimmed by 7 bases and V by 5 bases; bases with no gene match: 16. This CDR3 contains 17 residues. CDR3 sequence (DNA): TGTGCCAGCAGTCCTCAGAGTGGTAGCGGGGGGGCGGGAGAGCAGTACTTC. Its protein product is CASSPQSGSGGAGEQYF.

CDR3 coding DNA: TGCAGTGCTAGATACGGCGGGGCAAGGAACACTGAAGCTTTCTTT. This sequence encodes CSARYGGARNTEAFF. The chain carries TRBV20-1 and TRBJ1-1, with a weak D call TRBD1 (5 bases). The germline V gene has CDR1 DFQATT and CDR2 SNEGSKA (reference sequence). The CDR3 is made up of 15 amino acids. V gave up 2 bases and J gave up 1 base, with 14 bases separating them.

This clonotype was seen more than once but under ten times. This chain joins TRBV28 and TRBJ2-3, with D perhaps TRBD1 or TRBD2 (5 bases each). V shed 2 bases and J shed 7 bases, with 13 bases lying between them. This CDR3 is 14 amino acids long. Per germline, CDR1 MDHEN and CDR2 SYDVKM. The DNA of the CDR3 is TGTGCCAGCAGTTTACGAGGGGACCCCAATACGCAGTATTTT. This gives the protein CASSLRGDPNTQYF.

Concerning this clonotype: At one end, the junction sequence differs from germline, possibly due to a read error. This sequence joins TRBV7-2 and TRBJ1-2; 10 bases map to TRBD1. The CDR3 has 14 amino acids. Germline V lookup: CDR1 SGHTA, CDR2 FQGNSA. The CDR3 region is CASSPGPGQGSYAF. The CDR3 DNA reads as TGTGCCAGCAGCCCTGGACCGGGACAGGGGTCCTACGCCTTC. Full variable domain (outside the CDR3, taken from reference TRBV7-2 and TRBJ1-2): GAGVSQSPSNKVTEKGKDVELRCDPISGHTALYWYRQSLGQGLEFLIYFQGNSAPDKSGLPSDRFSAERTGGSVSTLTIQRTQQEDSAVYLCASSPGPGQGSYAFGSGTRLTVV.

This clonotype came up many times. This chain connects TRBV6-1 to TRBJ2-7, with 7 bases aligning to TRBD2. V trimming: 2 bases; J trimming: 4 bases; junction bases outside the gene matches: 5. The CDR3 sequence is 14 residues long. Per germline, CDR1 MNHNS and CDR2 SASEGT. This chain's CDR3 is CASSELLGGYEQYF. The CDR3 region has the DNA TGTGCCAGCAGTGAACTCTTGGGGGGGTACGAGCAGTACTTC.

Concerning this clonotype itself: The junction does not match germline at one end; this may be a read error. This chain links TRBV7-3 with TRBJ2-2; D may be TRBD2 (5 bases). CDR3 size: 12 residues. CDR1 is SGHTA, CDR2 FQGTGA, per germline. CDR3 loop: CASNMGAGELFF. In DNA, the CDR3 is TGTGCCAGCAACATGGGCGCCGGGGAGCTGTTTTTC.

The chain employs TRBV20-1 and TRBJ1-2; 7 bases match TRBD1. With 5 bases clipped from V and 2 bases from J, the junction kept 8 bases outside the gene matches. This CDR3 contains 14 residues. Germline values: CDR1 DFQATT, CDR2 SNEGSKA (reference sequence). The chain's CDR3 is CSAEGQIRNYGYTF. The CDR3 DNA reads TGCAGTGCTGAGGGACAGATTCGAAACTATGGCTACACCTTC.

The chain has TRBV12-3 or TRBV12-4 and TRBJ2-2, with 8 bases aligning to TRBD1. The CDR3 extends over 15 amino acids. The ends lost 4 bases at V and 2 bases at J; junction bases unmatched: 3. CDR3 nucleotides: TGTGCCAGCAGTTCGGACAGGGTTAACACCGGGGAGCTGTTTTTT. Its translation: CASSSDRVNTGELFF.

Worth noting for this clonotype: The junction does not match germline at one end; this may be a read error. The chain joins TRBV4-1 to TRBJ1-2, with D possibly TRBD1 on 5 matching bases. The length of the CDR3 is 16 residues. Per germline, CDR1 MGHRA and CDR2 YSYEKL. Written as DNA, the CDR3 is TGCGCCTGCAGCCAAGATCGGGCAGGGTATAGCTATGGCTACACCTTC. As protein: CACSQDRAGYSYGYTF.